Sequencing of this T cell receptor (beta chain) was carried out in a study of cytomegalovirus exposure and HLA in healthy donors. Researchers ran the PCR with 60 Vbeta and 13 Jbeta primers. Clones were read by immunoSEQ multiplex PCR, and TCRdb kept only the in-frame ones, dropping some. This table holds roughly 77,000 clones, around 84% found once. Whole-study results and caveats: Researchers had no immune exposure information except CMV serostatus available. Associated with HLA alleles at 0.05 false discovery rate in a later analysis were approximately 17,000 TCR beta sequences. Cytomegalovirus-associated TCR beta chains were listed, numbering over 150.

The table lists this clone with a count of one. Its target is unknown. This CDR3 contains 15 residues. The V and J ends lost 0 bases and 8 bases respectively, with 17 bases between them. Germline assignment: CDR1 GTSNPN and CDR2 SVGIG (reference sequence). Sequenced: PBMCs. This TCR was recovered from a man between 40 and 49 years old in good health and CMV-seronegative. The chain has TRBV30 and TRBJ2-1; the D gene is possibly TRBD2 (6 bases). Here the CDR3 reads CAWSVRGLGGDEQFF. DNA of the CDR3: TGTGCCTGGAGTGTACGCGGTCTAGGAGGGGATGAGCAGTTCTTC.